Each of the 13 T cell receptor beta chains below was sequenced from the same sample in a study of beta chain features in type 1 diabetes. Expressed TCRB transcripts were sequenced, since all the RNA that had been isolated was reverse transcribed. Profiled with immunoSEQ multiplex PCR; TCRdb holds only in-frame clones, not every one. The sample carries 900,000 or so clones, 17% recorded once. The source material was naive CD4+ T cells from blood. Receptors originate from a young woman in good health.

In its sample, this clone was seen a few times. Other nucleotide sequences in the sample specify the same CDR3. The chain is built from TRBV4-3 and TRBJ2-5; possible D gene TRBD2, 6 bases. V was trimmed by 1 base and J by 3 bases, leaving 6 bases between them. Germline V lookup: CDR1 LGHNA, CDR2 YSLEER. CDR3 length equals 13 residues. This CDR3 reads CASSQAGEETQYF. Written as DNA, the CDR3 is TGCGCCAGCAGCCAAGCGGGGGAAGAGACCCAGTACTTC.

The chain links TRBV6-5 to TRBJ2-3, with 7 nucleotides matching TRBD2. Germline CDR1 is MNHEY and CDR2 is SVGAGI. The CDR3 is 15 residues long. The V gene end was trimmed by 8 bases and the J gene end by 2 bases; junction bases not matched to a gene: 10. CDR3 coding DNA: TGTGCCAGCTCCCGGGACTATTCCTCCACAGATACGCAGTATTTT. Translated, it gives CASSRDYSSTDTQYF.

The chain recombines TRBV2 with TRBJ1-1; D remains ambiguous. The germline V gene has CDR1 SNHLY and CDR2 FYNNEI. CDR3 length: 11 amino acids. The ends were cut back, 4 bases at V and 11 bases at J, with 11 bases in the middle. The chain's CDR3 is CASSVPDGAFF. In DNA form, the CDR3 reads TGTGCCAGCAGTGTACCGGACGGGGCTTTCTTT.

V and J are TRBV15 and TRBJ2-4; 8 bases fit TRBD2. Trimming removed 1 base from V and 3 bases from J; junction bases left unmatched: 2. CDR1 LNHNV and CDR2 YYDKDF come from the germline V gene (reference sequence). The CDR3 is 15 amino acids. As DNA, the CDR3 is TGTGCCACCAGCAGAGCCCGGGGGGGCAAAAACATTCAGTACTTC. As protein: CATSRARGGKNIQYF.

This clone was counted a few times. The chain is built from TRBV7-9 and TRBJ1-2; TRBD1 aligns across 7 bases. The CDR3 length is 14 residues. Looked up from germline, CDR1 is SEHNR and CDR2 is FQNEAQ (reference sequence). V dropped 0 bases and J dropped 8; count of bases not matched to a gene: 6. This CDR3 is CASSLADRVGGYTF. As DNA, the CDR3 is TGTGCCAGCAGCTTAGCAGACAGGGTCGGCGGCTACACCTTC.

This sequence joins TRBV7-9 and TRBJ1-4; D remains ambiguous. V gave up 5 bases and J gave up 7 bases, with 17 bases separating them. The CDR3 extends over 15 amino acids. Germline V lookup: CDR1 SEHNR, CDR2 FQNEAQ (reference sequence). CDR3 sequence: CASSQPGSKSEKLFF. The CDR3 nucleotides read TGTGCCAGCAGCCAACCGGGAAGCAAAAGTGAAAAACTGTTTTTT. Looking up the rest from reference TRBV7-9 and TRBJ1-4 gives the full variable domain: DTGVSQNPRHKITKRGQNVTFRCDPISEHNRLYWYRQTLGQGPEFLTYFQNEAQLEKSRLLSDRFSAERPKGSFSTLEIQRTEQGDSAMYLCASSQPGSKSEKLFFGSGTQLSVL.

This clone was counted between two and nine times. This sequence joins TRBV7-9 and TRBJ1-4; 12 positions agree with TRBD1. Trimming removed 2 bases from V and 7 bases from J; junction bases left unmatched: 5. The length of the CDR3 is 16 residues. In germline, CDR1 is SEHNR, CDR2 FQNEAQ (reference sequence). The CDR3 is CASSLSGQGAGEKLFF. In nucleotides, the CDR3 is TGTGCCAGCAGCTTATCGGGACAGGGGGCCGGTGAAAAACTGTTTTTT.

The rearrangement links TRBV5-4 to TRBJ2-2, with D perhaps TRBD1 or TRBD2 (5 bases each). This CDR3 has 16 residues. Trimming shortened V by 0 bases and J by 3 bases, and 12 bases separated the two germline ends. The germline CDR1 and CDR2 sequences are SGHNT and YYREEE (reference sequence). DNA for the CDR3: TGTGCCAGCAGCTTGGGAGGGGAGTACGACACCGGGGAGCTGTTTTTT. Translating gives CASSLGGEYDTGELFF.

J is TRBJ2-7 and V is TRBV19; 11 nucleotides match TRBD1. Germline CDR1 reads LNHDA; CDR2 reads SQIVND (reference sequence). The CDR3 runs 18 residues. V lost 6 bases to trimming and J lost 4 bases; unmatched junction nucleotides: 17. CDR3 protein: CASSRTGQGGLRRYEQYF. In DNA, the CDR3 is TGTGCCAGTAGCCGGACGGGACAGGGGGGGCTGAGGCGGTACGAGCAGTACTTC. Full variable domain (remainder filled in from reference TRBV19 and TRBJ2-7): DGGITQSPKYLFRKEGQNVTLSCEQNLNHDAMYWYRQDPGQGLRLIYYSQIVNDFQKGDIAEGYSVSREKKESFPLTVTSAQKNPTAFYLCASSRTGQGGLRRYEQYFGPGTRLTVT.

The gene calls are TRBV4-1 and TRBJ1-1, with unresolved D. V lost 0 bases, J lost 12 bases, and 17 bases lay in between. The germline V gene encodes CDR1 MGHRA and CDR2 YSYEKL. The CDR3 totals 14 residues. CDR3 sequence: CASSQDTGVSRSFF. DNA of the CDR3: TGCGCCAGCAGCCAAGACACCGGAGTTTCGAGATCTTTCTTT.

A remark on this clone: The sample carries other DNA sequences with the same CDR3. The genes are TRBV28 and TRBJ2-7; D call uncertain. This CDR3 comprises 11 residues. Germline V gene sequence: CDR1 MDHEN, CDR2 SYDVKM. V dropped 4 bases and J dropped 4 bases, with 5 bases sitting between them. The CDR3 DNA reads as TGTGCCAGCAGTTCATATTACGAGCAGTACTTC. Protein sequence: CASSSYYEQYF.

This chain connects TRBV10-3 to TRBJ1-5; TRBD1 aligns across 9 bases. Germline-derived CDR1 and CDR2 are ENHRY and SYGVKD. The CDR3 runs 14 residues. V was clipped by 11 bases and J by 0 bases; unmatched bases: 5. In DNA, the CDR3 is TGTGCCGCCTCGGACAGGGGTAGCAATCAGCCCCAGCATTTT. It yields the protein CAASDRGSNQPQHF.

The chain joins TRBV4-1 to TRBJ2-7; D remains unclear. The CDR3 runs to 15 residues. In germline, CDR1 is MGHRA, CDR2 YSYEKL. The germline V and J ends were trimmed by 3 bases and 0 bases, with 12 bases remaining between them. CDR3 residues: CASSQFGHSSYEQYF. DNA for the CDR3: TGCGCCAGCAGCCAGTTCGGCCATAGCTCCTACGAGCAGTACTTC.